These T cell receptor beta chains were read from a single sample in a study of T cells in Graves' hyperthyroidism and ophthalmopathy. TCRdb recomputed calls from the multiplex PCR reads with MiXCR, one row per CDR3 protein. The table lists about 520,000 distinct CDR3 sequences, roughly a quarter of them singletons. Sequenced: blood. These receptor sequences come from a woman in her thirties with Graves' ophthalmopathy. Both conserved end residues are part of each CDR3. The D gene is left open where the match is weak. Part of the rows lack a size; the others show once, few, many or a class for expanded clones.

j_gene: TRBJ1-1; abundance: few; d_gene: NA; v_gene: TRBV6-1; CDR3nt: TGTGCCAGCAGCCGGGTCTGGGAGACTGAAGCTTTCTTT; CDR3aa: CASSRVWETEAFF
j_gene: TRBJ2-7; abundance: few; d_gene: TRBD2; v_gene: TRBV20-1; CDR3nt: TGCAGTGCAGGCCTAGCGGGTCCCTCCTACGAGCAGTACTTC; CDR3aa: CSAGLAGPSYEQYF
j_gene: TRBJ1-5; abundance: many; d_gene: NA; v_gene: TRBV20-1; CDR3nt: TGCAGTGCTAGCGCGGGGGAGGTCGTTATGCCCCAGCATTTT; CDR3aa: CSASAGEVVMPQHF
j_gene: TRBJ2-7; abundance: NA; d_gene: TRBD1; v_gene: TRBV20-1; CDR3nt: TGCAGTGCTAGTCCGGGACAGGGTCCCTACGAGCAGTACTTC; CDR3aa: CSASPGQGPYEQYF
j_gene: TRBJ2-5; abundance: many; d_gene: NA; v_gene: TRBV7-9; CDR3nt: TGTGCCAGCAGCTTATACAGGGAATGGGAAGAGACCCAGTACTTC; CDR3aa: CASSLYREWEETQYF
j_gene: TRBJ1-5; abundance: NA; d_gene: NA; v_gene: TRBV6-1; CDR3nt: TGTGCCAGCCAAGGGGATCTTCCCCAGCATTTT; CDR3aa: CASQGDLPQHF
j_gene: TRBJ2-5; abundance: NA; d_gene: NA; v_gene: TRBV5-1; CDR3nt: TGCGCCAGCAGCTTGGGGGGCTTCCAAGAGACCCAGTACTTC; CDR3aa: CASSLGGFQETQYF
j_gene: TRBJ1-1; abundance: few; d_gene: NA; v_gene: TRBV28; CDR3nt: TGTGCCAGCAGTTTCGTGAGGGGCGACATATACACTGAAGCTTTCTTT; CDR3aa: CASSFVRGDIYTEAFF
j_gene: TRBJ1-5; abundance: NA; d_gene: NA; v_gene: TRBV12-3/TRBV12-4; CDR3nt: TGTGCCAGCAGTTTTTGGGGTAATAGCAATCAGCCCCAGCATTTT; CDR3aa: CASSFWGNSNQPQHF
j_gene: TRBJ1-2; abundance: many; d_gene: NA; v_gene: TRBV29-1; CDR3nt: TGCAGCGTCCTGAGTAACTATGGCTACACCTTC; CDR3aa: CSVLSNYGYTF
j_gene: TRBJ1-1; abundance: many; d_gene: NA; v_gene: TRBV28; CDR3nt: TGTGCCAGCAAGACACAGGGGAACACTGAAGCTTTCTTT; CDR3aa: CASKTQGNTEAFF
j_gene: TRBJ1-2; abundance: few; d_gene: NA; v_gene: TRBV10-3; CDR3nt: TGTGCCGCCTTCATGGGGGACTATGGCTACACCTTC; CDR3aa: CAAFMGDYGYTF
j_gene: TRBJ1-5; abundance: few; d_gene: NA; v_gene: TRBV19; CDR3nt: TGTGCCAGTAGTATAGATGGCAGAGGAATAGCAGGCCAGCATTTT; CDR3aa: CASSIDGRGIAGQHF
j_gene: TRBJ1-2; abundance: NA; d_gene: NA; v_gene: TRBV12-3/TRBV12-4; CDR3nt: TGTGCCAGCAGTTCCCAGGGCAGGAGGGGCTACACCTTC; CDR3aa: CASSSQGRRGYTF
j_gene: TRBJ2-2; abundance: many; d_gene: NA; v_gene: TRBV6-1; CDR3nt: TGTGCCAGCAGTCCAGTGTTCGCGAACACCGGGGAGCTGTTTTTT; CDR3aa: CASSPVFANTGELFF
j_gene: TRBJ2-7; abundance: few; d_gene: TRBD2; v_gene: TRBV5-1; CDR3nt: TGCGCCAGCAGGGAAGCTAGCGGGCTTGTGGGGGAGCAGTACTTC; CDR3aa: CASREASGLVGEQYF
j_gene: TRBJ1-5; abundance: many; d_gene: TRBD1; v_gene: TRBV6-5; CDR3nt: TGTGCCAGCAGTTACTCCGGGACAGGGGACCAGCCCCAGCATTTT; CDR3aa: CASSYSGTGDQPQHF
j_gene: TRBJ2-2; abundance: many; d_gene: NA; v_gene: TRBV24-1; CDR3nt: TGTGCCACCAGTCAGGACAAAAGCTCGAACACCGGGGAGCTGTTTTTT; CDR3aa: CATSQDKSSNTGELFF
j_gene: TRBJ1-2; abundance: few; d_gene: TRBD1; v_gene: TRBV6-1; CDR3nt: TGTGCCAGCAGAGTACAGGGGGCGAGTGGCTACACCTTC; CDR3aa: CASRVQGASGYTF
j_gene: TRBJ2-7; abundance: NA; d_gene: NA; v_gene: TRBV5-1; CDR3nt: TGCGCCAGCAGCTTGTACAGATGGGGGGAGCAGTACTTC; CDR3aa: CASSLYRWGEQYF
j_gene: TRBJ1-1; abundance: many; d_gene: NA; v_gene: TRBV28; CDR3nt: TGTGCCAGCAGTTTCCGTTGGACTGAAGCTTTCTTT; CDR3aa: CASSFRWTEAFF
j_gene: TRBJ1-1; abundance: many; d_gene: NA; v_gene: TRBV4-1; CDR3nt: TGCGCCAGCAGCCAAGATCCACGGGAGAACACTGAAGCTTTCTTT; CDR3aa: CASSQDPRENTEAFF
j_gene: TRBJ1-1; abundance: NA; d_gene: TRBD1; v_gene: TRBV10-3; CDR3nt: TGTGCCATCAGTCCTACAGGGGCAGAAGCTTTCTTT; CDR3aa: CAISPTGAEAFF
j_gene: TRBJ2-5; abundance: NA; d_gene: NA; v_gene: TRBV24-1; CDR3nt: TGTGCCACCAGTGATTCCGTAAGGGGCCGCGAGACCCAGTACTTC; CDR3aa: CATSDSVRGRETQYF
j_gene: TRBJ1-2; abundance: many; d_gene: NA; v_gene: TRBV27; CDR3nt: TGTGCCAGCAGTTTGACAGGTAGCCTGGGCTACACCTTC; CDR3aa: CASSLTGSLGYTF
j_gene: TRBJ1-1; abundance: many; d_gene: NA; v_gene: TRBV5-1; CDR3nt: TGTGCCAGCAGCTTAGTACAGGGGAACACTGAAGCTTTCTTT; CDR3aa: CASSLVQGNTEAFF
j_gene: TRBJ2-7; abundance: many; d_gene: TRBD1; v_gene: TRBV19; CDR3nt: TGTGCCAGTAGTATCAAAGGGGACAGAGCGAGCTCCTACGAGCAGTACTTC; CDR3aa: CASSIKGDRASSYEQYF
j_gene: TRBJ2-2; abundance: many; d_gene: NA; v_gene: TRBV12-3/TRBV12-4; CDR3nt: TGTGCCACACAGGGCACCGGGGAGCTGTTTTTT; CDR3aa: CATQGTGELFF
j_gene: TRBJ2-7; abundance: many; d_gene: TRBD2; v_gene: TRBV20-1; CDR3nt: TGCAGTGCTAGTGTGTCTAGCGGGGGGATCTACGAGCAGTACTTC; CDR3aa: CSASVSSGGIYEQYF
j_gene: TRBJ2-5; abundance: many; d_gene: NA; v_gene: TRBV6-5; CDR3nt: TGTGCCAGCAGGTCCCGTCCCGCGGCTTCGGAGACCCAGTACTTC; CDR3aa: CASRSRPAASETQYF
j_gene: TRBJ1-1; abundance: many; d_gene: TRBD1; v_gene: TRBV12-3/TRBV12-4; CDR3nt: TGTGCCAGCAGTTTAGCGGGACTGACAGGGTGGGAAACTTTCTTT; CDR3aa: CASSLAGLTGWETFF
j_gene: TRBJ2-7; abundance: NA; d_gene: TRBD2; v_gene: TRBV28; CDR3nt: TGTGCCAGCTCCCCGGGACTACACTACGAGCAGTACTTC; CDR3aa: CASSPGLHYEQYF
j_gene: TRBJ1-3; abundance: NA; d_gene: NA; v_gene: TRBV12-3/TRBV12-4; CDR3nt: TGTGCCAGCAGTTTACCATCCGGGGATAGGAACACCATATATTTT; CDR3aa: CASSLPSGDRNTIYF
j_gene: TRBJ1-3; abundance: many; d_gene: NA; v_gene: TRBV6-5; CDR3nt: TGTGCCAGCAGTTACCGTCCGGCCTTCACTGGAAACACCATATATTTT; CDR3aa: CASSYRPAFTGNTIYF
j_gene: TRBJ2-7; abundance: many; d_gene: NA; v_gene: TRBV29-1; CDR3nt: TGCAGCGTTGTCACCAATAAGGGACAATCCCGCTACGAGCAGTACTTC; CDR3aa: CSVVTNKGQSRYEQYF
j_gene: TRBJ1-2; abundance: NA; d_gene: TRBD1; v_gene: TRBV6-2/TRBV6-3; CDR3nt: TGTGCCAGCAGTTACAGGGGGCGGTCGATCTATGGCTACACCTTC; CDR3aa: CASSYRGRSIYGYTF
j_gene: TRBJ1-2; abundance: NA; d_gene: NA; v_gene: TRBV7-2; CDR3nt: TGTGCCAGCAGCGGTCCAGACAGGACGAGGGGCTACACCTTC; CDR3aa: CASSGPDRTRGYTF
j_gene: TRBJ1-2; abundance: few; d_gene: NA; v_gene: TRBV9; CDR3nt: TGTGCCAGCAGCGTAGACAATAACTATGGCTACACCTTC; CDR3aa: CASSVDNNYGYTF
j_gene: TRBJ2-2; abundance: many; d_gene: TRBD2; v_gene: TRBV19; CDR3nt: TGTGCCAGTAGTATACCTAGCGGGGGTGTCACCGGGGAGCTGTTTTTT; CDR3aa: CASSIPSGGVTGELFF